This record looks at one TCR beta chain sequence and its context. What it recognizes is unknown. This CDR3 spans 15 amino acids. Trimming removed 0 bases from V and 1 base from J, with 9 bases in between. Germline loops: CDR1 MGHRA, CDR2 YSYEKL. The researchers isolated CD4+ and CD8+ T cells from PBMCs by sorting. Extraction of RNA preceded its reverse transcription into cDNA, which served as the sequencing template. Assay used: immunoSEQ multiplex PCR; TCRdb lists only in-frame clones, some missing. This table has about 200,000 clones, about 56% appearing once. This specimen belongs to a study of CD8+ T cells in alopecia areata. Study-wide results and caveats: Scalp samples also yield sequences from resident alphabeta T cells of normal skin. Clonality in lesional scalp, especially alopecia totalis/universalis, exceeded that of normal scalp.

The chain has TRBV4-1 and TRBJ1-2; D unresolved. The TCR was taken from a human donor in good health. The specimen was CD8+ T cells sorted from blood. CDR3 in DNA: TGCGCCAGCAGCCAAGACCCAACTGTTAACTATGGCTACACCTTC. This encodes CASSQDPTVNYGYTF.